These 4 T cell receptor beta chains were sequenced from one sample in a study of shared clonotypes between healthy human individuals. Naive CD8 cells lacked CD45RO, underwent positive selection for CCR7 and left out terminally differentiated effector memory CD45RA+ cells. TCRdb's table, derived via immunoSEQ multiplex PCR, lists solely in-frame clones and lacks some. The sample includes 2 million to 2.5 million clones, about 95% of them seen just once. Sequencing used naive CD8+ T cells sorted from blood. Source of these receptors: a man between 18 and 35 years old in good health.

This clone occurred once. The chain is built from TRBV6-5 and TRBJ1-1, with a possible D match to TRBD1 (5 bases). Germline CDR1 is MNHEY and CDR2 is SVGAGI. This CDR3 is 14 amino acids long. The V end was cut by 6 bases, the J end by 2 bases, with 13 bases between. DNA for the CDR3: TGTGCCAGCAGGCACGACTGGGACAACACTGAAGCTTTCTTT. Its translation: CASRHDWDNTEAFF.

The V call is TRBV15, the J call TRBJ2-7; D is tentatively TRBD1 or TRBD2 (5 bases each). Germline CDR1 LNHNV, CDR2 YYDKDF (reference sequence). V lost 1 base and J lost 4, with 11 bases in between. The CDR3 has 14 residues. Here the CDR3 DNA reads TGTGCCACCAGCAGAGGGGACGGAGGTTACGAGCAGTACTTC. This encodes CATSRGDGGYEQYF.

The chain uses TRBV11-3 and TRBJ2-7; D is uncertain. Germline assignment: CDR1 SGHNT and CDR2 YENEEA. Trimming removed 2 bases from V and 0 bases from J, with 5 bases in between. CDR3 length: 13 amino acids. The CDR3 bases are TGTGCCAGCAGCTTACGGTCCTCCTACGAGCAGTACTTC. Residues: CASSLRSSYEQYF.

This chain uses TRBV2 with TRBJ2-7, with TRBD2 identical over 8 bases. CDR1 and CDR2 (germline): SNHLY, FYNNEI. V lost 1 base to trimming and J lost 0 bases; unmatched junction nucleotides: 5. The CDR3 sequence is 16 residues long. The CDR3 DNA reads TGTGCCAGCAGTGAAGAAGTGCGGGAGGTCTCCTACGAGCAGTACTTC. This encodes CASSEEVREVSYEQYF. Looking up the rest from reference TRBV2 and TRBJ2-7 gives the full variable domain: EPEVTQTPSHQVTQMGQEVILRCVPISNHLYFYWYRQILGQKVEFLVSFYNNEISEKSEIFDDQFSVERPDGSNFTLKIRSTKLEDSAMYFCASSEEVREVSYEQYFGPGTRLTVT.